This T cell receptor beta chain appears in the sequencing data of a study of early T cells in non-severe SARS-CoV-2 infection. Study outcomes and limitations: VDJdb matching favored anti-spike CD8 responses, missing private and CD4 specificities.

Each single cDNA molecule received a unique molecular identifier. TCRdb redid the calling of the 5' RACE reads with MiXCR, one entry per CDR3 protein. Here the sample spans around 80,000 distinct CDR3 sequences, approximately 13% being singletons. Points on this clonotype: Its antigen remains unidentified.

V lost 0 bases and J lost 5, with 11 bases in between. Germline CDR1 is SGDLS and CDR2 is YYNGEE. CDR3 length equals 14 residues. The V gene is TRBV9, the J gene TRBJ2-5; perhaps TRBD1 as D (5 bases). The source material was whole blood. The clonotype originates from an adult who was a healthcare worker with PCR-confirmed SARS-CoV-2 infection or an uninfected control (not recorded which). The CDR3 nucleotides are TGTGCCAGCAGCGTAGCAGGGATGGGCGAGACCCAGTACTTC. It translates to CASSVAGMGETQYF.